This TCR beta chain is from a study of cytomegalovirus exposure and HLA in healthy donors. Study-level results: The study designated roughly 160 TCR beta chains cytomegalovirus-associated.

Profiled with immunoSEQ multiplex PCR; TCRdb holds only in-frame clones, not every one. This table holds 100,000 to 150,000 clones, 85% to 90% found once. Germline CDR1 is LNHDA and CDR2 is SQIVND (reference sequence). The CDR3 spans 19 residues. V was cut by 0 bases and J by 1 base, with 21 bases left in between. Regarding this clone: Its antigen is not known.

The sample was PBMCs. This receptor was taken from a woman aged 18-30 years in good health and CMV-seronegative. V gene TRBV19 combines with J gene TRBJ1-1; D uncertain. The CDR3 DNA follows: TGTGCCAGTAGTATAGATTTGCGGCTGGGTAGGCGGCAGAACACTGAAGCTTTCTTT. Translated: CASSIDLRLGRRQNTEAFF. Based on the CDR3 plus reference TRBV19 and TRBJ1-1, the full variable domain is DGGITQSPKYLFRKEGQNVTLSCEQNLNHDAMYWYRQDPGQGLRLIYYSQIVNDFQKGDIAEGYSVSREKKESFPLTVTSAQKNPTAFYLCASSIDLRLGRRQNTEAFFGQGTRLTVV.